This T cell receptor (beta chain) appears in the sequencing data of a study of glioma-infiltrating T cells after dendritic cell vaccination. Assay used: immunoSEQ multiplex PCR; TCRdb lists only in-frame clones, some missing. The sample has some 38,000 clones, approximately 82% seen once; the top ten hold less than 8.5%. The CDR3 has 14 amino acids. V was shortened by 2 bases and J by 6 bases, with 14 bases between the two germline ends. Germline values: CDR1 SGHRS, CDR2 YFSETQ. Sequences were derived from blood, sampled before dendritic cell vaccination. The chain employs TRBV5-1 and TRBJ1-1, with D possibly matching TRBD1 (6 bases). This clonotype was sampled from a human donor with glioblastoma. The CDR3 here is CASSFTGSGSEAFF. The CDR3 DNA reads TGCGCCAGCAGCTTTACAGGGAGTGGCTCTGAAGCTTTCTTT.